The entry that follows covers one TCR beta chain sequence. Likely unrecorded immune exposures existed in these nominally healthy donors. The CDR3 totals 14 residues. Trimming left V 0 bases short and J 8 bases short, with 11 bases between. The V gene's germline CDR1 is LGHNA and CDR2 YNFKEQ. These data are taken from a study of cytomegalovirus exposure and HLA in healthy donors. The overall study: Inside one of the first data releases sat around 80 million unique TCRs taken from HLA-typed donors.

The PCR employed 60 Vbeta primers together with 13 Jbeta primers. Profiled with immunoSEQ multiplex PCR; TCRdb holds only in-frame clones, not every one. The sample table sets out approximately 58,000 clones. The clonotype was recovered from a man aged 25-45 years in good health and CMV-seropositive. The sequencing sample was made of PBMCs. The rearrangement links TRBV4-2 to TRBJ2-1; D ambiguous. The CDR3 sequence is CASSQDASADEQFF. The CDR3 DNA sequence: TGTGCCAGCAGCCAAGATGCTAGTGCCGATGAGCAGTTCTTC.